The entry that follows covers one T cell receptor (beta chain) sequence. Its specificity is unknown. This entry comes from a study of cytotoxic CD8 clonotypes in ibrutinib-treated CLL. Study-wide context: The patient breakdown showed approximately 11 relapsed/refractory and roughly 14 treatment-naive cases, with about 18 IGHV unmutated. Study findings and constraints: Against age-matched healthy donors, baseline clonality ran higher and tracked circulating CD8+ T-cell counts. There were few public clonotypes, and on treatment they contracted or stayed stable.

The method was immunoSEQ multiplex PCR; TCRdb's version includes in-frame clones alone and lacks a portion of them. The sample contains about 23,000 clones, approximately 68% of which appear only once. This CDR3 has 15 residues. V lost 1 base, J lost 8 bases, and 17 bases lay in between. The germline V gene has CDR1 LGHNA and CDR2 YNFKEQ. The sequence came from a human donor with chronic lymphocytic leukemia. This chain joins TRBV4-2 and TRBJ1-2, with a weak D call TRBD1 (5 bases). The sample consisted of PBMCs, taken after 24 months of ibrutinib treatment. This CDR3 is CASSQGRGDVRGYTF. The CDR3 DNA is TGTGCCAGCAGCCAAGGACGGGGCGACGTGAGGGGCTACACCTTC.